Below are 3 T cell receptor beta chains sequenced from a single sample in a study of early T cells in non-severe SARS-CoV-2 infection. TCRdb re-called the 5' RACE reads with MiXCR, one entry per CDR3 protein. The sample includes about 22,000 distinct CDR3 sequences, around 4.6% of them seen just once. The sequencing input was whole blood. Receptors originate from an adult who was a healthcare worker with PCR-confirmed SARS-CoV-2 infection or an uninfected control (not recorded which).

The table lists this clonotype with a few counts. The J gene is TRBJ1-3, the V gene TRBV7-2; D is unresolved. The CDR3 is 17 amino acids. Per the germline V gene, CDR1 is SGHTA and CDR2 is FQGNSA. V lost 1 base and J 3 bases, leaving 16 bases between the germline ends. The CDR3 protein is CASSLVSGGYIGNTIYF. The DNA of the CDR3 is TGTGCCAGCAGCTTAGTGAGTGGAGGGTACATTGGAAACACCATATATTTT.

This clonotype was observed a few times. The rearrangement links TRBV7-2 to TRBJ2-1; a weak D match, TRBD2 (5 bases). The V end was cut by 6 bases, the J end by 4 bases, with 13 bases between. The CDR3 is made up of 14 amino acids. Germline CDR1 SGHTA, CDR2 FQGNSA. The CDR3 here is CASRSAPGYNEQFF. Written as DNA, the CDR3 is TGTGCCAGCAGATCTGCCCCGGGGTACAATGAGCAGTTCTTC.

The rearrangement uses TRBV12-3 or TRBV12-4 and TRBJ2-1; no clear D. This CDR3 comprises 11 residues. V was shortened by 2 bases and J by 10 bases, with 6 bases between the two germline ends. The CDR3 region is CASSLNGEQFF. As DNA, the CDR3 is TGTGCCAGCAGTTTAAACGGAGAGCAGTTCTTC.